This paragraph reports one T cell receptor beta chain. Its antigen specificity is not known. No base quality information exists; no much larger clone differs at one position. The data derive from a study of CD8+ T cells in alopecia areata (dated by TCRdb to the late 2010s). Study-level background: In both human patients and the C3H/HeJ mouse model, the study applied high-throughput TCRbeta sequencing to look at T cell clonal expansion in alopecia areata. Human TCRbeta sequencing covered scalp tissue and sorted CD4+ and CD8+ peripheral blood T cells from patchy and totalis/universalis alopecia areata patients and healthy controls. TCRbeta CDR3 regions were amplified by immunoSEQ multiplex PCR with 35 Vbeta forward and 13 Jbeta reverse primers. The RNA source kit depended on sample type: the PAXgene miRNA kit for fixed scalp, the miRNeasy kit for PBMCs, and the RNeasy kit for mouse skin. Scalp clonality was compared among normal scalp (n=4), patchy alopecia areata scalp (n=8), and alopecia totalis/universalis scalp (n=8). Findings and caveats that apply to the study as a whole: Resident alphabeta T cells in normal human skin are also sequenced, complicating scalp TCR repertoire analysis, unlike mouse skin dominated by gammadelta T cells. Compared with normal scalp, lesional scalp, particularly in alopecia totalis/universalis, had higher clonality and more expanded CD8+ clones, which suggests antigenic drive. Shared TCR sequences between patients were less evident than in mice, which may be partly attributable to HLA diversity in the patient population.

Lesional scalp punch biopsies and peripheral blood were obtained from alopecia areata patients. PBMCs were isolated by density centrifugation and stained for CD3, CD4 and CD8, and CD4+ and CD8+ T cells were sorted on a FACSAria. As part of a multicenter biomarker study, untreated alopecia areata patients were recruited. In five patients from the biomarker study, the blood CD8+ T cells went through an additional sort into NKG2D-low and NKG2D-high fractions. The library was made by the immunoSEQ multiplex PCR assay. For TCR sequencing, RNA was extracted from every sample and reverse transcribed into cDNA to serve as template. SuperScript III was used to make first-strand cDNA, primed with a 2:1 mix of oligo-dT and random hexamers. A synthetic immune receptor repertoire was used to gauge amplification bias, and whatever bias remained was removed computationally. Concerning the study's data processing: Raw reads were preprocessed to remove errors, and CDR3 was defined according to IMGT conventions as the region from the conserved cysteine to phenylalanine. To get clonality, Shannon entropy was normalized by log2 of the number of productive unique TCRs and the result was subtracted from 1. CD4 or CD8 identity of scalp clones was inferred by cross-referencing scalp TCRbeta sequences with sorted blood CD4 and CD8 repertoires. TCRdb limited this immuneACCESS table to in-frame rearrangements with V and J called. A share of clones is missing; checked studies link under half to unresolved V genes, and the rest is unexplained. V and J calls plus clone size are reproduced from that table; the DNA served to infer D and trimming. In all, the sample holds approximately 99,000 clones, and 50% to 70% of those were seen once. The ten largest clones take up about 23% of the sample.

CDR1 LNHDA and CDR2 SQIVND were looked up in the germline V gene (reference sequence). The CDR3 measures 15 amino acids from cysteine to phenylalanine. CDR3 DNA is the only sequence kept; it has 45 bases, read in frame from the first base. At the junction V is shortened by 2 bases and J by 2 bases, with 7 bases in between. The sequence derives from a human donor with alopecia areata. The sequencing input was NKG2D-low CD8+ T cells sorted from blood. This specimen's cell subset or site label, interpreted: sorted CD8+ NKG2D-low blood T cells. Recombination joined TRBV19 with TRBJ2-6, with no D gene named confidently. The DNA sequence is given as TGTGCCAGTAGTATATCCGACGCTGGGGCCAACGTCCTGACTTTC. Its product reads: CASSISDAGANVLTF.